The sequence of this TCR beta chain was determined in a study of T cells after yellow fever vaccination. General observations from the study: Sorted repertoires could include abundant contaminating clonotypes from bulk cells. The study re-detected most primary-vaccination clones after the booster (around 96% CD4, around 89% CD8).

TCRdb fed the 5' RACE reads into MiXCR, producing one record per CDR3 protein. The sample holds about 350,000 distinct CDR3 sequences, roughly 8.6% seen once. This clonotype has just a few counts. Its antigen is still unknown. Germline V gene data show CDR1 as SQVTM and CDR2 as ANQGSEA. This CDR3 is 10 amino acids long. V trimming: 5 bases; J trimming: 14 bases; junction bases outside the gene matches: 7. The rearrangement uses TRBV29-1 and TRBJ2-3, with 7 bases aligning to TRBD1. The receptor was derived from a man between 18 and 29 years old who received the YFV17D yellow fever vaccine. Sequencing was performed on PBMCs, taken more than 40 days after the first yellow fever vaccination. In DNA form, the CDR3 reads TGCAGCGTTTTCGGACAGGTTGCGTATTTT. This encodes CSVFGQVAYF.